The T cell receptor (beta chain) described here comes from a study of T cells in Graves' hyperthyroidism and ophthalmopathy. At the level of the study: Blood was drawn when the patient was first diagnosed and still untreated. Study-level findings and limits: Researchers found most expanded thyroid clonotypes above 0.001 in blood as well.

Template material for amplifying TCR beta CDR3 regions consisted of RNA transcripts. With the HTBI primer set, the TCR CDR3 went through a first round of RT-PCR. TCRdb ran MiXCR on the multiplex PCR reads and lists one entry per CDR3 protein. The table includes around 520,000 distinct CDR3 sequences, 13% to 15% detected once. In the case of this clonotype: The target antigen is unknown.

The authors deemed Graves' hyperthyroidism stable absent ophthalmopathy progression within 18 months. Diagnoses were made from clinical symptoms, serum measures (thyroxine and TRAb), thyroid ultrasound and orbital computed tomography. The germline V gene has CDR1 SGHKS and CDR2 YYEKEE (reference sequence). The CDR3 contains 16 residues. The ends lost 4 bases at V and 0 bases at J; junction bases unmatched: 5. Sequenced material: blood. The source is a woman between 18 and 29 years old with Graves' hyperthyroidism. V and J are TRBV5-5 and TRBJ2-1, with 9 bases that match TRBD2. CDR3 nucleotide sequence: TGTGCCAGCAGCGGACTTAGCGGGAGCTCCTACAATGAGCAGTTCTTC. Translated, it gives CASSGLSGSSYNEQFF.